This T cell receptor beta chain emerged from a study of blood T cell repertoires in COVID-19 (dated by TCRdb to the early 2020s). Regarding the study in general: Samples covering the acute and convalescent phases of COVID-19 were provided by collaborators in the United States, Italy and Spain. The prospective study material was composed of cDNA or gDNA derived from T cells, B-cell-depleted T cells, or PBMCs. Deeply sampled blood TCRbeta repertoires from subjects exposed to, actively infected with, or recovered from COVID-19 were included in the dataset. The repertoires were released in a freely available public database meant as a resource for research on the immune response to SARS-CoV-2. The samples were drawn from two sources: the first 160 participants of the ongoing ImmuneRACE study, and 1,000 to 1,500 subjects contributed by 6 global collaborators. A de-identified subject ID, COVID-19 status, age in years and sex were almost always included in the sample metadata. Where available, HLA class I and class II types were obtained from metadata supplied by the sample provider rather than from assay-based typing.

Broader findings and caveats from the paper: Clinical and demographic metadata were provided uncurated, with the amount varying by source and participant.

The CDR3, cysteine through phenylalanine, is 13 amino acids long. The entry retains the CDR3 DNA only, 39 bases that are in frame from base 1. V drops 8 bases and J drops 6 bases, leaving 16 bases in between. The germline V gene gives CDR1 as ENHRY and CDR2 as SYGVKD. TCRbeta CDR3 regions were amplified from genomic DNA using the immunoSEQ Assay, a bias-controlled multiplex PCR. The authors' analysis ran thus. Within the assay, amplification of reference gene primers was used to estimate how many nucleated cells each sample contained. To quantify the absolute abundance of each unique TCRbeta CDR3 rearrangement, sequence reads were collapsed and filtered. Productive Simpson clonality was computed per sample as the square root of Simpson's diversity index over productive rearrangements. Not all clones reach the TCRdb copy of this immuneACCESS table, which keeps in-frame sequences only. Checked studies attribute under half of the gap to unresolved V genes and leave the rest unexplained. The DNA was the basis for D and trimming; V, J and clone size are from that table. In all, the sample holds about 140,000 clones, and around 76% of those were seen once. The leading ten clones occupy roughly 13% of the sample.

The collaborating institutions used their own protocols to collect whole blood in K2EDTA tubes. For TCRbeta analysis, collaborators shipped samples as frozen whole blood, isolated PBMCs, or DNA extracted from either of those sample types. The sample holds a few counts of this clone. Its target antigen remains unknown. Nothing much larger sits one base from this clone, and base qualities are not available. Here the chain combines TRBV10-3 and TRBJ1-2; matching of 5 bases hints at TRBD1 as the D gene. This TCR was recovered from a man older than 75 with acute or convalescent COVID-19. The sequencing input was peripheral blood. This receptor carries the CDR3 CAIPAGRGDGYTF. The DNA reads TGTGCCATCCCGGCCGGGAGGGGAGATGGCTACACCTTC.